This TCR beta chain appears in the sequencing data of a study of memory CD4+ T cells and cytomegalovirus serostatus. As to this clone: The antigen is not known.

Broader study findings: Median bootstrapped AUC for CMV status was around 0.96 originally, less than 0.92 US-trained.

The sort gate was single viable CD3+CD4+CD8-CD45RO+ cells for memory CD4+ T cells. Clones were sequenced by immunoSEQ multiplex PCR, and TCRdb holds only the in-frame ones, with some missing. The repertoire holds roughly 40,000 clones, with 78% as singletons. The CDR3 sequence is 13 residues long. Unmatched junction bases numbered 6, after V lost 7 bases and J lost 1 base. Germline V gives CDR1 SQVTM, CDR2 ANQGSEA. The source is an adult in good health and CMV-seronegative. The rearrangement links TRBV29-1 to TRBJ2-5; 7 nucleotides match TRBD1. Sample: memory CD4+ T cells from blood. The chain's CDR3 is CSGRDRVQETQYF. CDR3 nucleotide sequence: TGCAGCGGCCGGGACAGAGTCCAAGAGACCCAGTACTTC.